A single sample is the source of the 9 T cell receptor beta chains below, sequenced in a study of blood T cell repertoires in COVID-19. Only in-frame clones appear in the TCRdb table, and some are missing; sequencing was by immunoSEQ multiplex PCR. The sample lists around 130,000 clones; approximately 88% were seen once. The sequencing sample was made of peripheral blood. The receptors originated from a woman aged 80 or over with acute or convalescent COVID-19.

The chain links TRBV20-1 to TRBJ2-3, with D hard to call. The length of the CDR3 is 11 residues. Trimming took 6 bases from V and 6 from J, leaving 10 bases between them. The germline CDR1 and CDR2 sequences are DFQATT and SNEGSKA (reference sequence). The CDR3 DNA is TGCAGTGCCCAGGCTAAGGATACGCAGTATTTT. This gives the protein CSAQAKDTQYF.

The chain joins TRBV12-3 or TRBV12-4 to TRBJ1-1; 7 bases are shared with TRBD1. The CDR3 runs to 13 residues. V lost 5 bases to trimming and J lost 2 bases; unmatched junction nucleotides: 2. In DNA, the CDR3 is TGTGCCAGCAGTAGGGGGCTTAACACTGAAGCTTTCTTT. Translation gives CASSRGLNTEAFF.

This clone was found a few times. The chain combines TRBV5-4 with TRBJ2-1; 10 bases are a match to TRBD2. V lost 4 bases, J lost 6 bases, and 10 bases stayed unmatched. This CDR3 region has 16 residues. Germline V gene sequence: CDR1 SGHNT, CDR2 YYREEE (reference sequence). The CDR3 coding sequence is TGTGCCAGCAGCACCCAAAGCGGGGGGGCCTTCAATGAGCAGTTCTTC. Protein product: CASSTQSGGAFNEQFF.

This chain links TRBV9 with TRBJ1-4, with a weak D call TRBD1 (6 bases). V lost 4 bases and J 0 bases, leaving 13 bases between the germline ends. Germline-derived CDR1 and CDR2 are SGDLS and YYNGEE. The CDR3 extends over 16 amino acids. The CDR3 is CASSQEGGATNEKLFF. The CDR3, as DNA: TGTGCCAGCAGCCAGGAAGGGGGTGCAACTAATGAAAAACTGTTTTTT.

The chain joins TRBV2 to TRBJ2-1, with 13 bases identical to TRBD2. With V trimmed by 5 bases and J by 5 bases, 6 bases remained unmatched. The CDR3 spans 16 residues. CDR1 and CDR2 (germline): SNHLY, FYNNEI. CDR3 region: CASSILGLAGNNEQFF. The CDR3 region has the DNA TGTGCCAGCAGTATCTTGGGACTAGCGGGAAACAATGAGCAGTTCTTC.

This chain uses TRBV6-5 with TRBJ2-6; 7 nucleotides match TRBD1. Germline CDR1 is MNHEY and CDR2 is SVGAGI. The CDR3 is made up of 15 amino acids. Germline trimming cut 7 bases from V and 4 bases from J; bases unmatched to any gene: 7. The CDR3 spells CASKTTGSGANVLTF. CDR3 coding DNA: TGTGCCAGCAAAACGACAGGGTCAGGGGCCAACGTCCTGACTTTC.

The chain employs TRBV12-3 or TRBV12-4 and TRBJ2-1; D may be TRBD1 (5 bases). The V and J ends lost 2 bases and 8 bases respectively, with 10 bases between them. The CDR3 sequence is 13 residues long. This CDR3 reads CASSLQGWDEQFF. DNA for the CDR3: TGTGCCAGCAGTTTACAGGGTTGGGATGAGCAGTTCTTC.

J is TRBJ2-3 and V is TRBV5-1, with 15 bases matching TRBD2. There are 16 residues in the CDR3. The germline gives CDR1 SGHRS, CDR2 YFSETQ. The trim removed 7 bases at V and 0 bases at J, leaving 3 bases unmatched. CDR3 residues: CASAGLAGGSTDTQYF. Written as DNA, the CDR3 is TGCGCCAGCGCGGGACTAGCGGGGGGAAGCACAGATACGCAGTATTTT.

This rearrangement joins TRBV27 to TRBJ2-3; 7 nucleotides line up with TRBD2. Germline V gene sequence: CDR1 MNHEY, CDR2 SMNVEV (reference sequence). J was trimmed by 2 bases and V by 7 bases; bases with no gene match: 9. This CDR3 is built from 15 residues. The CDR3 region is CASIAGVHPTDTQYF. The CDR3 nucleotides are TGTGCCAGCATCGCGGGAGTCCACCCCACAGATACGCAGTATTTT.